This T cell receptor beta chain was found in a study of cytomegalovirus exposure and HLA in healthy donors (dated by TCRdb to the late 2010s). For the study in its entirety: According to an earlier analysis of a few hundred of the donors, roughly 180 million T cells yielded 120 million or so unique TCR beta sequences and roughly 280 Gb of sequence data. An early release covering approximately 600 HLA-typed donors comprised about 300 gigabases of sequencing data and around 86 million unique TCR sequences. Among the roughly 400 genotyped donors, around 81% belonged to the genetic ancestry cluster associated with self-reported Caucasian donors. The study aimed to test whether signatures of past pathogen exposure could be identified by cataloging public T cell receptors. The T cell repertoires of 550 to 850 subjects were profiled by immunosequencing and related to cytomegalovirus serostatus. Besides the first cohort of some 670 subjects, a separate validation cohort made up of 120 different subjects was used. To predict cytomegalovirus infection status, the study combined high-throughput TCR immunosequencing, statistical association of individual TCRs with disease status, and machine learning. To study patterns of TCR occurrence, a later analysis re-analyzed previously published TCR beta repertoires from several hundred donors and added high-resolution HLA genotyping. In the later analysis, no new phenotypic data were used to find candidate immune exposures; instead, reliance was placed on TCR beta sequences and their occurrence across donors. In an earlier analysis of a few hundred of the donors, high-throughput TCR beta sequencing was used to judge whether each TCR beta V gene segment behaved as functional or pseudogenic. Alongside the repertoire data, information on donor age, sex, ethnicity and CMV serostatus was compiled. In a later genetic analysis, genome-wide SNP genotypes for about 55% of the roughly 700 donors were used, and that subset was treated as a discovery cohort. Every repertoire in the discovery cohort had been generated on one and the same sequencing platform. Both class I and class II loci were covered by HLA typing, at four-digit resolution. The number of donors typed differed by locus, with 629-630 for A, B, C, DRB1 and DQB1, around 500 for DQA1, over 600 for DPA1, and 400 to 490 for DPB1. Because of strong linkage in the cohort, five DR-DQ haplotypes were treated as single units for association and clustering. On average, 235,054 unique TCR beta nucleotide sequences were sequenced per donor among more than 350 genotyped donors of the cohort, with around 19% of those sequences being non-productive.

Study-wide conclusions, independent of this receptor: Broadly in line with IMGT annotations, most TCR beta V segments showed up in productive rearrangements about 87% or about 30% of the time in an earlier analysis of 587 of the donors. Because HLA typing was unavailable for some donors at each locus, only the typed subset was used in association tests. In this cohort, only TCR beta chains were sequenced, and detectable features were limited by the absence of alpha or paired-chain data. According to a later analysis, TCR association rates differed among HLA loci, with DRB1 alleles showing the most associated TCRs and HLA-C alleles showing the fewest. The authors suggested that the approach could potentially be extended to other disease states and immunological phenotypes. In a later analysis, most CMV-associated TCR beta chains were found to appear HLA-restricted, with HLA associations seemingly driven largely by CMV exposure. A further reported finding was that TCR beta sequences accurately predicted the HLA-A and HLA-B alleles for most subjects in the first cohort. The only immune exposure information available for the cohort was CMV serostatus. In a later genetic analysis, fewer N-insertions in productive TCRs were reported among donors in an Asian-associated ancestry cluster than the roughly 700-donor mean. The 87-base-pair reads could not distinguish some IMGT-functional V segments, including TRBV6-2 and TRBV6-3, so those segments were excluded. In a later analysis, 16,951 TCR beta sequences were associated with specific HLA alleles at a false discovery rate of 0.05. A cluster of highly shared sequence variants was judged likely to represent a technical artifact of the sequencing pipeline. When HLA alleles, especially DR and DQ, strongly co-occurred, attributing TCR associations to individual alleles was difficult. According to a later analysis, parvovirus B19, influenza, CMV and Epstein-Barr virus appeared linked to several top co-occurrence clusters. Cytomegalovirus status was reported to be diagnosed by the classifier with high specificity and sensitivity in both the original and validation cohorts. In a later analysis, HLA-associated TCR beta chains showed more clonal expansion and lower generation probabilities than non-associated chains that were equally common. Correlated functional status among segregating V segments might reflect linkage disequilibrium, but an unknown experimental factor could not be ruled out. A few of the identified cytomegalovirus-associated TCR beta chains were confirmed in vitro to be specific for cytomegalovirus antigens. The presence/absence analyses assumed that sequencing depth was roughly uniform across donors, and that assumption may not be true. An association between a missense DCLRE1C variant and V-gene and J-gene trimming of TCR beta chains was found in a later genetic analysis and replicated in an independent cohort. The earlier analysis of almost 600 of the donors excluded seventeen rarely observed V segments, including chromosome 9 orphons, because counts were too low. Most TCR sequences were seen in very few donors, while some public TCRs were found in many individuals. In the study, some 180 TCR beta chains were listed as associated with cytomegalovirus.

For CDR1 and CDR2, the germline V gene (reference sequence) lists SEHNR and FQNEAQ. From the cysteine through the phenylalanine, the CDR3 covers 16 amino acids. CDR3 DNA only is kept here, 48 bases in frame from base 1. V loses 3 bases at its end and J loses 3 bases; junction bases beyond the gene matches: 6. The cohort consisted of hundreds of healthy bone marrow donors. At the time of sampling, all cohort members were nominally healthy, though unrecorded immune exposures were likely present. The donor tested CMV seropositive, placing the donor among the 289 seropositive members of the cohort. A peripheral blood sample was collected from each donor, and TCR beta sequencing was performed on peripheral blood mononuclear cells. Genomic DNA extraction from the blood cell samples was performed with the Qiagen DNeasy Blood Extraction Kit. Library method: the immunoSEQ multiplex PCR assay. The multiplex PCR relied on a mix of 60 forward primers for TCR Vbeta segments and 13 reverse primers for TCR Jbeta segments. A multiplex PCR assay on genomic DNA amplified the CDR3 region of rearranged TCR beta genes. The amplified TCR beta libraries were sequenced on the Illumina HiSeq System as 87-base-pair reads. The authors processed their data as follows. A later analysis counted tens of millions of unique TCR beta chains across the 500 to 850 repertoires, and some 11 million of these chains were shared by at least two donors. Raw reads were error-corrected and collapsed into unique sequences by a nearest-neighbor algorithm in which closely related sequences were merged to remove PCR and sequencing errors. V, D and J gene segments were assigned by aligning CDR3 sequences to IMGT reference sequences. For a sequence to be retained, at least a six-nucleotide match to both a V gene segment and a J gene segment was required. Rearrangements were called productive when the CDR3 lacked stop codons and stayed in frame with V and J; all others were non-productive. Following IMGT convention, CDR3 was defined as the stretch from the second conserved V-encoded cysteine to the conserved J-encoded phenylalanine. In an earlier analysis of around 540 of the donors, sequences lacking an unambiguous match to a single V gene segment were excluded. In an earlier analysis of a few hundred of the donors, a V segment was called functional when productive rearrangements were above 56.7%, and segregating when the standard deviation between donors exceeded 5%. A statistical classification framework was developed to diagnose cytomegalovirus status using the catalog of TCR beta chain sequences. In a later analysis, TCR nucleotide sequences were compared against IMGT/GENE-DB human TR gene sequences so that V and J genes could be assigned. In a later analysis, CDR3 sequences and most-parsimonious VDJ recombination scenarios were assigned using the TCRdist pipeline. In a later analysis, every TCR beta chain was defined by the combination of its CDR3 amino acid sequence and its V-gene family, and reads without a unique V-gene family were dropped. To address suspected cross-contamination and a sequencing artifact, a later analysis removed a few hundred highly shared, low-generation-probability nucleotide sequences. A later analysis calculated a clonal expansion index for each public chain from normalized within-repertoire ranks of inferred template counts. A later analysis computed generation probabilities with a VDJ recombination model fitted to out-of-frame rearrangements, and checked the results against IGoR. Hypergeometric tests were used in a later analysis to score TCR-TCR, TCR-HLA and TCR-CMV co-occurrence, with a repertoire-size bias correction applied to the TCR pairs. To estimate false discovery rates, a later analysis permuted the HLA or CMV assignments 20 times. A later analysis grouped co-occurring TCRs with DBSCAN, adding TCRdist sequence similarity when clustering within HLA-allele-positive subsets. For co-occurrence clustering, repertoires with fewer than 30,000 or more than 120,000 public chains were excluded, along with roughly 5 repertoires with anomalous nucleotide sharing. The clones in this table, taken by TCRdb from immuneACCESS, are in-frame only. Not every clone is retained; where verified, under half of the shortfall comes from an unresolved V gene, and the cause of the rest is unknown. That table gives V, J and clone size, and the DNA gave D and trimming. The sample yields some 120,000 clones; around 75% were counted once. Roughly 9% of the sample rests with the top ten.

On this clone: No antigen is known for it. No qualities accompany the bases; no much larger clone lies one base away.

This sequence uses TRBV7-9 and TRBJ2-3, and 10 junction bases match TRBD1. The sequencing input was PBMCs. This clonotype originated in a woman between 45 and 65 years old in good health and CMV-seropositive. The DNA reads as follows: TGTGCCAGCAGCTTGAGGACAGGGGGAGGGACAGATACGCAGTATTTT. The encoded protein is CASSLRTGGGTDTQYF.